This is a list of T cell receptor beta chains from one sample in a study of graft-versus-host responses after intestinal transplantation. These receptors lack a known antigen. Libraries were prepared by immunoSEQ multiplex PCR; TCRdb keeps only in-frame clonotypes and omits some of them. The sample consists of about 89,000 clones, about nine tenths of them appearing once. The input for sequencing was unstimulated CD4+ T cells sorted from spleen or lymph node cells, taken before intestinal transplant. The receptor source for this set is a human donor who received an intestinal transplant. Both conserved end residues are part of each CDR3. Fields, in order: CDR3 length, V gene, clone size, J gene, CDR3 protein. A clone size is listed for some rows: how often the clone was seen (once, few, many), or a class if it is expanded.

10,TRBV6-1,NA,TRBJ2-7,CASDRGEQYF
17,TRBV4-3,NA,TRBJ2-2,CASSQDLPGAGTGELFF
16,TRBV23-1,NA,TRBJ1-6,CASTSSRGSANSPLHF
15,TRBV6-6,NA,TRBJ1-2,CASSTTGRSNYGYTF
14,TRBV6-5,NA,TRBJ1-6,CASSYSRTGAPLHF
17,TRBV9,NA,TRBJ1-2,CASSVGRGPTQTSGYTF
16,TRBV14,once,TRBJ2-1,CASSLSSGTVGDEQFF
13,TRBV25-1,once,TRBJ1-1,CASTPDSFSEAFF
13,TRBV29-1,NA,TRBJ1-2,CSAVFAPNYGYTF
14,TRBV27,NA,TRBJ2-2,CASSRFSLAGELFF
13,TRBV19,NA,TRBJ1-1,CASSIDRNTEAFF
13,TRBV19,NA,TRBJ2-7,CASSLAGGYEQYF
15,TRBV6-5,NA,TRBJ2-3,CASRRLAGVGDTQYF
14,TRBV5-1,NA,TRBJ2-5,CASSLGSQVETQYF
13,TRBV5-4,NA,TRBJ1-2,CASSSGLGYGYTF
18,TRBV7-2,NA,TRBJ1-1,CASSLVQGRMLMNTEAFF
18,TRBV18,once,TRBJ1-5,CASSPPEPGPLSNQPQHF
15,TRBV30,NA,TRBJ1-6,CAWSARTGGHSPLHF
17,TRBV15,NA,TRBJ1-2,CATSRDSQGPTSYGYTF
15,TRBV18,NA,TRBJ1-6,CASSSTNRVDSPLHF
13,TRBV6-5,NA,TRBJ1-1,CASSREGGAEAFF
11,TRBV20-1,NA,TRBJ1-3,CSALSGNTIYF
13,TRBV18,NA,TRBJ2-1,CASSSDTYNEQFF
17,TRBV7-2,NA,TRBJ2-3,CASSLVGSGGFADTQYF
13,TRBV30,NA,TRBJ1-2,CAWSEDRDYGYTF
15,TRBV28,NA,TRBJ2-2,CASSLTRGGTGELFF
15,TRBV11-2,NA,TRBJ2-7,CASSLHGDSSYEQYF
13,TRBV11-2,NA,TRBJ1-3,CASSQGARNTIYF
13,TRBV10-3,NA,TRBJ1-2,CATRDSYNYGYTF
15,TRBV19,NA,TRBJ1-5,CASSIGAGGRQPQHF
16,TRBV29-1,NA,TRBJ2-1,CSVPGSRTRAYNEQFF
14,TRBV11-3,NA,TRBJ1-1,CASSLDRGNTEAFF
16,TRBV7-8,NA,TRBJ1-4,CASSLSYQMTNEKLFF
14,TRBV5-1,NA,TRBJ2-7,CASSSHSSGYEQYF
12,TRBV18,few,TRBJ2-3,CASSLTSDTQYF
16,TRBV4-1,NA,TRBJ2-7,CASSQESRDTHYEQYF
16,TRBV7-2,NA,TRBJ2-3,CASSLEMTSGTDTQYF
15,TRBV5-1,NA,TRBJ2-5,CASSFDRGRQETQYF
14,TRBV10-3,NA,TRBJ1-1,CAISGEQGRTEAFF
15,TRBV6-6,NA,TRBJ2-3,CASSLAGALTDTQYF
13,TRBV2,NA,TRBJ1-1,CASSVSGNTEAFF
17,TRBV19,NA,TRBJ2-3,CASSPGLAGWGTDTQYF
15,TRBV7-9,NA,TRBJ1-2,CASSLAATGDYGYTF
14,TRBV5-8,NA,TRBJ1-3,CASSLGQAGNTIYF
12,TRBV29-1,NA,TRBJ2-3,CSVGVGGDTQYF
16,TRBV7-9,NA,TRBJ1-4,CASSSLGGAGDEKLFF
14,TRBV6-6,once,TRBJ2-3,CASSKDIYTDTQYF
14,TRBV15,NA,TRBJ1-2,CATSINRGWGGYTF
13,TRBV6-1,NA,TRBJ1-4,CATAVALHEKLFF
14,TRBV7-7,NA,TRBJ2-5,CASSPRAGVETQYF
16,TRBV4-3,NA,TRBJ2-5,CASSQERGGGWETQYF
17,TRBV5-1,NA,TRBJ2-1,CASSPNPSVSSYNEQFF
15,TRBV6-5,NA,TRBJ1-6,CASSPPQGLNSPLHF